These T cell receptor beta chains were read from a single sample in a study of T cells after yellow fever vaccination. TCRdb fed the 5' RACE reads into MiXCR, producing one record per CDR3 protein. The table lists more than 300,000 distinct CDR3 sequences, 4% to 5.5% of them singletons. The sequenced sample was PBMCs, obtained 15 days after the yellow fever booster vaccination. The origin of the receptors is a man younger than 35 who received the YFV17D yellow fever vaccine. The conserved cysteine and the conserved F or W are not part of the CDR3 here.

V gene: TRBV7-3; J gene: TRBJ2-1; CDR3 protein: ASSLKVGSYNEQF
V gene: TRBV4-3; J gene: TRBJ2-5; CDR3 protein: ASSQDDSGGVETQY
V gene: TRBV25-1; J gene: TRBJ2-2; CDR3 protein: ASMRPRKGNTGELF
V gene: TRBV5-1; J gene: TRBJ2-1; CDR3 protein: ASSPGGSSYNEQF
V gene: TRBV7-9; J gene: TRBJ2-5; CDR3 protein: ATTLGRDRERETQY
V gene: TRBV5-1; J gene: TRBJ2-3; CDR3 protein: ASRPGSLADTQY
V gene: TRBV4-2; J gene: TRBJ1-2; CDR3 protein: ASSQDKTSGGYT
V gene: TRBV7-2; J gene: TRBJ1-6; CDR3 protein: ASSFLGRTAPSPLH
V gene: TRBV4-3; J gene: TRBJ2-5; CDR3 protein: ASSPGGAVQETQY
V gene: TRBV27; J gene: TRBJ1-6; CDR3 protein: ASSRLYSPLH
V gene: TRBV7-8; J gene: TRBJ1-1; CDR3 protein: ASSSQTGGTTEAF
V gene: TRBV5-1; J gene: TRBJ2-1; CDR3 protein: ASSLTPGRYNEQF
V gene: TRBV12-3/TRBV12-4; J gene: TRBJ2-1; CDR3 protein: ASSLFSGGYADEQF
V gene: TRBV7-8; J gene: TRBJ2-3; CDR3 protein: ASSSGTSNTDTQY
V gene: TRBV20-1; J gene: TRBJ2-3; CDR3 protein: SATPSVGGGAQY
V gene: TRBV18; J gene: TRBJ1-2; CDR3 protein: ASTPTGDYGYT
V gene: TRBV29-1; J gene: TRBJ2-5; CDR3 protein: SVSRQGGETQY
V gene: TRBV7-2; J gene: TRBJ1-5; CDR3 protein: ASSLDGGGQPQH
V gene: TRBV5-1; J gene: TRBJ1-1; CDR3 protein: ASSLSLLGNTEAF
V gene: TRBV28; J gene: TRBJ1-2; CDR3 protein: ASSLQDRGTYGYT